The 23 T cell receptor beta chains below were found in one sample sequenced in a study of blood T cell repertoires in COVID-19. The protocol was immunoSEQ multiplex PCR, while the TCRdb copy is restricted to in-frame clones and leaves out a portion. Among more than 150,000 clones, approximately 83% were seen once, and the ten largest hold roughly 13%. The sequenced sample consisted of peripheral blood. These receptors all stem from a man between 65 and 79 years old who had recovered from COVID-19.

The CDR3 DNA reads as TGTGCCATCACCCCAGAAGTGGGGAGTAACACCGGGGAGCTGTTTTTT. Protein product: CAITPEVGSNTGELFF. This chain links TRBV10-3 with TRBJ2-2, with D possibly matching TRBD2 (5 bases). V dropped 7 bases and J dropped 2 bases, with 17 bases sitting between them. The CDR3 runs to 16 residues. The germline V gene has CDR1 ENHRY and CDR2 SYGVKD.

The rearrangement joins TRBV18 to TRBJ2-5; the match to TRBD2 covers 7 bases. The CDR3 has 15 residues. V trimming: 3 bases; J trimming: 2 bases; junction bases outside the gene matches: 6. The germline gives CDR1 KGHSH, CDR2 LQKENI. The chain's CDR3 is CASSPRGSKQETQYF. CDR3 nucleotides: TGTGCCAGCTCACCCCGCGGGAGTAAACAAGAGACCCAGTACTTC.

The chain has TRBV2 and TRBJ2-1; 7 nucleotides align to TRBD2. Losses at the gene ends were 2 bases for V and 10 bases for J; bases not matched to a gene: 5. The V gene's germline CDR1 is SNHLY and CDR2 FYNNEI. The CDR3 is made up of 13 amino acids. The CDR3 nucleotides read TGTGCCAGCAGTGAAACGATGGGGGGGGAGCAGTTCTTC. The encoded protein is CASSETMGGEQFF.

The J gene is TRBJ2-7, the V gene TRBV27; TRBD2 might be the D (6 bases). The CDR3 runs to 16 residues. V lost 5 bases, J lost 5 bases, and 22 bases lay in between. The germline CDR1 and CDR2 sequences are MNHEY and SMNVEV (reference sequence). CDR3 coding DNA: TGTGCCAGCAGTGAAGCGGGCACAGCTCCCCCCCACGAGCAGTACTTC. Translation: CASSEAGTAPPHEQYF.

This sequence joins TRBV18 and TRBJ2-1, with D possibly being TRBD2 (5 bases). Germline V CDR1 and CDR2: KGHSH, LQKENI. The germline V and J ends were trimmed by 3 bases and 9 bases, with 9 bases remaining between them. The length of the CDR3 is 12 residues. The CDR3 protein is CASSPSAGEQFF. CDR3 DNA: TGTGCCAGCTCACCCTCCGCGGGTGAGCAGTTCTTC. The whole variable domain, remainder taken from reference TRBV18 and TRBJ2-1, is NAGVMQNPRHLVRRRGQEARLRCSPMKGHSHVYWYRQLPEEGLKFMVYLQKENIIDESGMPKERFSAEFPKEGPSILRIQQVVRGDSAAYFCASSPSAGEQFFGPGTRLTVL.

The rearrangement joins TRBV19 to TRBJ2-3; 16 bases are shared with TRBD2. Germline CDR1 is LNHDA and CDR2 is SQIVND (reference sequence). V was pared by 5 bases and J by 5 bases, with 10 bases of the junction left unmatched. The CDR3 runs to 18 residues. CDR3: CASSDPGLAGGPIDTQYF. DNA of the CDR3: TGTGCCAGTAGTGACCCGGGACTAGCGGGAGGGCCGATAGATACGCAGTATTTT.

The rearrangement uses TRBV6-5 and TRBJ2-1; 10 bases are a match to TRBD2. Unmatched junction bases numbered 5, after V lost 5 bases and J lost 4 bases. The CDR3 is 15 residues long. CDR1 is MNHEY and CDR2 is SVGAGI in the germline V gene. The CDR3 DNA is TGTGCCAGCAGTAGGACTAGCGGACCTTACAATGAGCAGTTCTTC. Protein: CASSRTSGPYNEQFF.

The V and J genes are TRBV27 and TRBJ2-1; 11 positions agree with TRBD2. The J segment lost 4 bases and the V segment lost 5 bases, leaving 4 bases of the junction unmatched. Germline V CDR1 and CDR2: MNHEY, SMNVEV (reference sequence). The CDR3 length is 15 residues. CDR3 coding DNA: TGTGCCAGCAGTATAGCGGGAGGGGGTTACAATGAGCAGTTCTTC. It encodes CASSIAGGGYNEQFF.

The genes are TRBV10-3 and TRBJ1-3; TRBD1 matches at 7 bases. CDR1 ENHRY and CDR2 SYGVKD come from the germline V gene. The CDR3 is made up of 16 amino acids. The junction had 12 bases not matched to a gene; V was cut back by 10 bases and J by 0 bases. The CDR3 region is CATARDSVSSGNTIYF. The DNA of the CDR3 is TGTGCCACCGCACGGGACAGCGTAAGCTCTGGAAACACCATATATTTT.

This chain joins TRBV6-5 and TRBJ1-1; 8 bases match TRBD1. The CDR3 totals 13 residues. Germline V CDR1 and CDR2: MNHEY, SVGAGI. V trimming: 6 bases; J trimming: 4 bases; junction bases outside the gene matches: 4. DNA of the CDR3: TGTGCCAGCAGCACAGGGGGTGTCACTGAAGCTTTCTTT. This gives the protein CASSTGGVTEAFF.

The chain is built from TRBV18 and TRBJ2-7, with D uncertain. Trimming pared 3 bases from V and 2 bases from J, leaving 11 bases between. CDR3 size: 14 residues. CDR1 KGHSH and CDR2 LQKENI come from the germline V gene. DNA of the CDR3: TGTGCCAGCTCACCCCCCGCTACCACCTACGAGCAGTACTTC. Protein sequence: CASSPPATTYEQYF. The variable domain in full, with the rest retrieved from reference TRBV18 and TRBJ2-7, is NAGVMQNPRHLVRRRGQEARLRCSPMKGHSHVYWYRQLPEEGLKFMVYLQKENIIDESGMPKERFSAEFPKEGPSILRIQQVVRGDSAAYFCASSPPATTYEQYFGPGTRLTVT.

The chain links TRBV7-2 to TRBJ2-7, with unresolved D. This CDR3 has 13 residues. V dropped 3 bases and J dropped 2 bases, with 8 bases sitting between them. The germline gives CDR1 SGHTA, CDR2 FQGNSA. This CDR3 is CASSFSVAYEQYF. CDR3 DNA: TGTGCCAGCAGCTTCTCTGTAGCCTACGAGCAGTACTTC.

This clone was found a few times. This chain uses TRBV9 with TRBJ1-1; 9 bases agree with TRBD1. V was pared by 1 base and J by 5 bases, with 6 bases of the junction left unmatched. CDR1 SGDLS and CDR2 YYNGEE come from the germline V gene. CDR3 size: 15 residues. The DNA for the CDR3 is TGTGCCAGCAGCGTAACAGGGGGCGTAAATACTGAAGCTTTCTTT. It is translated as CASSVTGGVNTEAFF.

The chain has TRBV25-1 and TRBJ2-1; 8 bases map to TRBD2. Germline V gene lookup returns CDR1 MGHDK and CDR2 SYGVNS. The CDR3 runs 14 residues. V trimming: 5 bases; J trimming: 2 bases; junction bases outside the gene matches: 2. CDR3 sequence reads: CASSPGRAYNEQFF. The CDR3 nucleotides read TGTGCCAGCAGTCCCGGGAGGGCCTACAATGAGCAGTTCTTC.

The rearrangement joins TRBV10-2 to TRBJ2-7, with 14 bases identical to TRBD2. The germline V gene encodes CDR1 WSHSY and CDR2 SAAADI. The CDR3 has 16 amino acids. Trimming cost V 4 bases and J 0 bases; bases outside gene matches: 2. CDR3 in amino acids: CASSGGTSGGSYEQYF. CDR3 bases: TGCGCCAGCAGTGGCGGGACTAGCGGGGGCTCCTACGAGCAGTACTTC.

This chain links TRBV18 with TRBJ1-3; no firm D call. The germline gives CDR1 KGHSH, CDR2 LQKENI. V dropped 1 base and J dropped 1 base, with 14 bases sitting between them. The CDR3 contains 17 residues. In nucleotides, the CDR3 is TGTGCCAGCTCACCACAAGGGCGGGGAGGATCTGGAAACACCATATATTTT. Its protein product is CASSPQGRGGSGNTIYF.

The gene calls are TRBV5-1 and TRBJ2-3, with 8 bases identical to TRBD1. The CDR3 covers 14 residues. With V trimmed by 9 bases and J by 4 bases, 10 bases remained unmatched. Germline lookup yields CDR1 SGHRS and CDR2 YFSETQ. CDR3 nucleotides: TGCGCCACCTCAGCTTTACAGGGGGCAGATACGCAGTATTTT. Encoded protein: CATSALQGADTQYF.

The chain links TRBV2 to TRBJ2-3, with D possibly being TRBD1 (6 bases). Germline V CDR1 and CDR2: SNHLY, FYNNEI. The CDR3 contains 15 residues. Trimming removed 4 bases from V and 2 bases from J, with 13 bases in between. The CDR3 reads CASSAQGSYTDTQYF. The CDR3 coding sequence is TGTGCCAGCAGTGCTCAGGGGTCATACACAGATACGCAGTATTTT.

V usage is TRBV28 and J usage is TRBJ1-2, with D possibly matching TRBD1 (5 bases). Trimming removed 7 bases at V and 8 bases at J, with 11 bases between. Germline CDR1 and CDR2: MDHEN and SYDVKM. The CDR3 is 11 residues long. CDR3 region: CASTPGGGYTF. The DNA of the CDR3 is TGTGCCAGCACCCCCGGGGGGGGCTACACCTTC.

V and J are TRBV3-1 (or the pseudogene TRBV3-2) and TRBJ2-3, with D possibly being TRBD1 (6 bases). The CDR3 runs 14 residues. Germline V gene data show CDR1 as LGHDT and CDR2 as YNNKEL (reference sequence). V lost 2 bases and J 3 bases, leaving 9 bases between the germline ends. The CDR3 loop is CASSQQGRTDTQYF. CDR3 nucleotides: TGTGCCAGCAGCCAACAGGGGAGAACAGATACGCAGTATTTT.

The rearrangement links TRBV19 to TRBJ2-7, with 7 bases matching TRBD2. The CDR3 extends over 12 amino acids. J lost 4 bases, V lost 5 bases, and 2 bases had no gene match. Germline CDR1 and CDR2: LNHDA and SQIVND (reference sequence). CDR3 nucleotides: TGTGCCAGTAGTGGGGAGGGTTACGAGCAGTACTTC. Protein: CASSGEGYEQYF.

J is TRBJ1-4 and V is TRBV7-8; D uncertain. The CDR3 spans 14 residues. Germline assignment: CDR1 SGHVS and CDR2 FQNEAQ. V was pared by 3 bases and J by 2 bases, with 7 bases between. The CDR3 is CASSFTATNEKLFF. The CDR3 coding sequence is TGTGCCAGCAGCTTTACAGCCACTAATGAAAAACTGTTTTTT.

V is TRBV25-1 and J is TRBJ1-3, with 9 nucleotides matching TRBD1. The CDR3 runs 16 residues. Germline assignment: CDR1 MGHDK and CDR2 SYGVNS. The V segment lost 7 bases and the J segment 3 bases; nucleotides outside the gene matches: 10. CDR3 DNA sequence: TGTGCCAGCACAGGTCGGACAGGGGTTTATGGAAACACCATATATTTT. Protein: CASTGRTGVYGNTIYF.